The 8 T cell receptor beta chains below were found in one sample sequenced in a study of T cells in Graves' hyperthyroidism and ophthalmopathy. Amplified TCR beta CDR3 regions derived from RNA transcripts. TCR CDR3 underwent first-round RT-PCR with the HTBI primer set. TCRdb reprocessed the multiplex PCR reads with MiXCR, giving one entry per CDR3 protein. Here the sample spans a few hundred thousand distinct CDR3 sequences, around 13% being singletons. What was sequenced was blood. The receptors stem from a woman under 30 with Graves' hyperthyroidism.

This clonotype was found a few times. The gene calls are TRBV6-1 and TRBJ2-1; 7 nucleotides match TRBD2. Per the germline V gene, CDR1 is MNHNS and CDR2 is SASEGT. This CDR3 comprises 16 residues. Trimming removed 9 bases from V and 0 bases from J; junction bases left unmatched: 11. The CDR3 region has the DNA TGTGCCAGTAACCCTAGCGGAGGAAGCTCCTACAATGAGCAGTTCTTC. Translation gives CASNPSGGSSYNEQFF.

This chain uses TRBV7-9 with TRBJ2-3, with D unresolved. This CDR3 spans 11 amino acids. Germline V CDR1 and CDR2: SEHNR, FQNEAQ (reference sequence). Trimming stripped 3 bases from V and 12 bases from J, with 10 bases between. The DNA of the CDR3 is TGTGCCAGCAGCTTGTCTTACCGCCAGTATTTT. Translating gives CASSLSYRQYF.

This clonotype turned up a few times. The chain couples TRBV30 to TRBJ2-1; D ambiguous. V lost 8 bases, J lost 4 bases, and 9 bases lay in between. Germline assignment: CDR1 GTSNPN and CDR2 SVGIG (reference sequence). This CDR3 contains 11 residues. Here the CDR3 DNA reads TGTGCCCGGTCAGGATACAATGAGCAGTTCTTC. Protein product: CARSGYNEQFF.

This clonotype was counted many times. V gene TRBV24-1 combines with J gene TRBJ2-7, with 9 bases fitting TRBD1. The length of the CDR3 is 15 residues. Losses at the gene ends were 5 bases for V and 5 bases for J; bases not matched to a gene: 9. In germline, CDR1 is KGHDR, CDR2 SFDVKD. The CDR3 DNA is TGTGCCACCAGTGGTGCCGGGACAGGGAAAAACGAGCAGTACTTC. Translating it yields CATSGAGTGKNEQYF.

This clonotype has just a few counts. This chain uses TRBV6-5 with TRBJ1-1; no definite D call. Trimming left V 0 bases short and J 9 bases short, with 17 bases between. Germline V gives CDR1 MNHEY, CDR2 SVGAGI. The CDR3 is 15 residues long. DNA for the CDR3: TGTGCCAGCAGTTACTCGAAGCTGGGCAGCGAGAAAGCTTTCTTT. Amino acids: CASSYSKLGSEKAFF.

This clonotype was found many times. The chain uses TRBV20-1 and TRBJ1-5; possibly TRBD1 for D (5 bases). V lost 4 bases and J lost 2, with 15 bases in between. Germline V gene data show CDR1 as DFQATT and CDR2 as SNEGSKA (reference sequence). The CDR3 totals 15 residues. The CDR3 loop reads CSATIGGTGNQPQHF. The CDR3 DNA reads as TGCAGTGCTACCATTGGGGGGACGGGCAATCAGCCCCAGCATTTT.

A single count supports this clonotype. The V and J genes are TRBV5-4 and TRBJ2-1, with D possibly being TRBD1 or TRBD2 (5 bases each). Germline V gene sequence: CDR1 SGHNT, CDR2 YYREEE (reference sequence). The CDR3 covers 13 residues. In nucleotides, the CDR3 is TGTGCTACCAGGGAGATCTCCTACAATGAGCAGTTCTTC. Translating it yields CATREISYNEQFF.

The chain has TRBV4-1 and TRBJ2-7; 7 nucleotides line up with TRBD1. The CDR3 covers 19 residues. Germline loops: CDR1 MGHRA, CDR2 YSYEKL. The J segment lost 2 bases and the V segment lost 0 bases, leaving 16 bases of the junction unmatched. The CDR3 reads CASSQEGIRDRDRTYEQYF. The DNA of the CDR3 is TGCGCCAGCAGCCAAGAAGGCATCCGAGACAGGGATCGAACCTACGAGCAGTACTTC.